The entry below describes one TCR beta chain. In the authors' workflow: The authors estimated nucleated cell counts from reference gene primer amplification. Sequencing was performed with immunoSEQ multiplex PCR; in TCRdb, only in-frame clones are kept and a portion is missing. That table gives V, J and clone size, and the DNA gave D and trimming. The data show 140,000 or so clones, around 85% seen once. The sample originates from a study of blood T cell repertoires in COVID-19. Study-level background: Sites across the United States, Italy and Spain contributed samples from acute and convalescent COVID-19.

Cohorts were based on clinical histories the participants reported. Cohort 3 donors were reported recovered after two negative PCRs, clearance, or symptom resolution. V gave up 4 bases and J gave up 6 bases, with 6 bases separating them. The CDR3 has 11 residues. Per germline, CDR1 KGHSY and CDR2 FQNENV. The chain uses TRBV16 and TRBJ1-2; TRBD1 might be the D (6 bases). This sequence was found in a man aged 50 to 59 who had recovered from COVID-19. The sample taken for sequencing was PBMCs or T cells enriched from blood (not recorded which). This chain's CDR3 is CASSRQDGYTF. Here the CDR3 DNA reads TGTGCCAGCAGCCGACAGGATGGCTACACCTTC.